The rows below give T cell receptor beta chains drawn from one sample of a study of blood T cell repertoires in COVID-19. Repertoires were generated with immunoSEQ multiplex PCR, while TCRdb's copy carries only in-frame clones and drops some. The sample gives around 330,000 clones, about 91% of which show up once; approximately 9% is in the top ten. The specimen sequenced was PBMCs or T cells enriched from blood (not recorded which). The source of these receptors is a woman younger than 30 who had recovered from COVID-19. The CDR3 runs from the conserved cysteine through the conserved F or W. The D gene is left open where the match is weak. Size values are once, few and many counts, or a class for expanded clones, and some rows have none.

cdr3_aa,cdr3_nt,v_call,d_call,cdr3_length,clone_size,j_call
CASSVETAGECMF,TGTGCCAGCAGTGTAGAGACAGCGGGAGAGTGTATGTTC,TRBV2,TRBD2,13,NA,TRBJ2-7
CASSFIEQGYGEQYF,TGTGCCAGCAGCTTCATTGAACAGGGTTATGGTGAGCAGTACTTC,TRBV5-6,NA,15,NA,TRBJ2-7
CASSADRGTGNTIYF,TGTGCCAGCAGTGCCGACAGGGGGACTGGAAACACCATATATTTT,TRBV2,TRBD1,15,NA,TRBJ1-3
CASSLDRPYNSPLHF,TGTGCCAGCAGCTTAGACAGGCCGTATAATTCACCCCTCCACTTT,TRBV11-2,NA,15,NA,TRBJ1-6
CASSQDRGQETQYF,TGCGCCAGCAGCCAAGATAGGGGCCAAGAGACCCAGTACTTC,TRBV4-3,NA,14,NA,TRBJ2-5
CASSQGTEQETQYF,TGTGCCAGCAGCCAAGGGACAGAACAAGAGACCCAGTACTTC,TRBV7-2,TRBD1,14,NA,TRBJ2-5
CASSGRGMANTIYF,TGTGCCAGCAGTGGTCGGGGGATGGCAAACACCATATATTTT,TRBV2,NA,14,NA,TRBJ1-3
CASSMGTGAYEQYF,TGTGCCAGTAGTATGGGGACAGGCGCCTACGAGCAGTACTTC,TRBV19,TRBD1,14,NA,TRBJ2-7
CASSFGQGALNTEAFF,TGTGCCAGCAGCTTCGGACAGGGGGCCTTGAACACTGAAGCTTTCTTT,TRBV5-4,TRBD1,16,NA,TRBJ1-1
CASSLRYSNQPQHF,TGCGCCAGCAGCTTACGGTATAGCAATCAGCCCCAGCATTTT,TRBV4-3,NA,14,NA,TRBJ1-5
CASSLVGAGQGGVAGANVLTF,TGTGCCAGCAGCTTAGTGGGGGCAGGACAGGGTGGGGTGGCTGGGGCCAACGTCCTGACTTTC,TRBV7-8,TRBD1,21,NA,TRBJ2-6
CASSPRSGDTEAFF,TGTGCCAGCAGTCCGCGATCAGGTGACACTGAAGCTTTCTTT,TRBV2,NA,14,NA,TRBJ1-1
CASNVDYQPQHF,TGTGCCAGTAACGTAGACTATCAGCCCCAGCATTTT,TRBV19,NA,12,NA,TRBJ1-5
CSASGSRAVNQPQHF,TGCAGTGCTAGTGGTAGCAGGGCGGTGAATCAGCCCCAGCATTTT,TRBV20-1,NA,15,NA,TRBJ1-5
CASSFNRNERTEQYF,TGCGCCAGCAGCTTTAATAGGAACGAGCGGACCGAGCAGTACTTC,TRBV5-1,NA,15,NA,TRBJ2-7
CASSRTEYGYTF,TGTGCCAGTAGTCGGACAGAGTATGGCTACACCTTC,TRBV19,NA,12,NA,TRBJ1-2
CASSSGYGGRSYNEQFF,TGTGCCAGCAGCTCGGGGTATGGCGGACGCTCCTACAATGAGCAGTTCTTC,TRBV5-4,NA,17,NA,TRBJ2-1
CASSVPLAGRGEQYF,TGTGCCAGCAGTGTACCCCTAGCGGGACGGGGCGAGCAGTACTTC,TRBV2,TRBD2,15,NA,TRBJ2-7
CASSAGKGGYTF,TGTGCCAGCAGCGCCGGGAAGGGTGGCTACACCTTC,TRBV7-9,NA,12,NA,TRBJ1-2
CASSVAGSGYGYTF,TGTGCCAGCAGCGTAGCAGGAAGTGGCTATGGCTACACCTTC,TRBV9,NA,14,NA,TRBJ1-2
CASSLVGDPNYGYTF,TGTGCCAGCAGCTTAGTTGGAGATCCTAACTATGGCTACACCTTC,TRBV7-2,NA,15,NA,TRBJ1-2
CASSSGWEGAFF,TGTGCCAGCAGCTCCGGATGGGAGGGAGCTTTCTTT,TRBV7-9,NA,12,few,TRBJ1-1
CATSSPHRHEQYF,TGTGCCACCAGCTCCCCTCACAGACACGAGCAGTACTTC,TRBV15,NA,13,NA,TRBJ2-7
CASSLVPGNTIYF,TGTGCCAGCAGTCTCGTTCCCGGAAACACCATATATTTT,TRBV6-5,NA,13,NA,TRBJ1-3
CASSQDRQGAGNTEAFF,TGCGCCAGCAGCCAAGATCGACAGGGGGCGGGGAACACTGAAGCTTTCTTT,TRBV4-1,TRBD1,17,NA,TRBJ1-1
CASSEAGLGSSYEQYF,TGTGCCAGCAGTGAAGCAGGACTAGGGAGCTCCTACGAGCAGTACTTC,TRBV6-1,TRBD2,16,NA,TRBJ2-7
CASSLGAVRLAVTDTQYF,TGTGCCAGCTCATTAGGAGCTGTGCGACTAGCGGTAACAGATACGCAGTATTTT,TRBV18,TRBD2,18,NA,TRBJ2-3